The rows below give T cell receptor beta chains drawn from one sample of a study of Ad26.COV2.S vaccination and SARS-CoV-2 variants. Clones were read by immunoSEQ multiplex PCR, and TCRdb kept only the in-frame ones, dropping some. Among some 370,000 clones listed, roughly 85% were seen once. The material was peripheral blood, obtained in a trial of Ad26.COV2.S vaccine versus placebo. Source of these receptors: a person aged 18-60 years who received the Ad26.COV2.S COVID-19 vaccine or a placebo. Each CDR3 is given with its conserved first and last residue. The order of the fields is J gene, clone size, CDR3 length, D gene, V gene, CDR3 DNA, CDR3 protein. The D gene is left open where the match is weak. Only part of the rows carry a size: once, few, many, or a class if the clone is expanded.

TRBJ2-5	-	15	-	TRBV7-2	TGTGCCAGCAGCTTACGAGGAACTCTCCAAGAGACCCAGTACTTC	CASSLRGTLQETQYF
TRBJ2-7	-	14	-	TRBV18	TGTGCCAGCTCTATGAACTCAGGGGCGGGGGAGCAGTACTTC	CASSMNSGAGEQYF
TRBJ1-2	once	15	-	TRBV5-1	TGCGCCAGCAGTTTTACCCCTGGACAGCTCGGGGGCTACACCTTC	CASSFTPGQLGGYTF
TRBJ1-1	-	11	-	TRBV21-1	TGTGCCAGCCGAACAGGTCCTGAAGCTTTCTTT	CASRTGPEAFF
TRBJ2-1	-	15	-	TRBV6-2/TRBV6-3	TGTGCCAGCAGTCATCCGATTAGCTCCTACAATGAGCAGTTCTTC	CASSHPISSYNEQFF
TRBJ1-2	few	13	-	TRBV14	TGTGCCAGCAGTCGCACAGGGACCTATGGCTACACCTTC	CASSRTGTYGYTF
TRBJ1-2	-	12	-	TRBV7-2	TGTGCCAGCAGCGTCCGTGCCTATGGCTACACCTTC	CASSVRAYGYTF
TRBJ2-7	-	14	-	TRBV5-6	TGTGCCAGCAGCCCCTCGGAGGAGACCTACGAGCAGTACTTC	CASSPSEETYEQYF
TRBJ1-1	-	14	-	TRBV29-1	TGCAGCGGGGGGGTTGCCAAAATGAACACTGAAGCTTTCTTT	CSGGVAKMNTEAFF
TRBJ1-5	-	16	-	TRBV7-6	TGTGCCAGCAGCTTATTATCATCTAGTAGCAATCAGCCCCAGCATTTT	CASSLLSSSSNQPQHF
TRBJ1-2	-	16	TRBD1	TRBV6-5	TGTGCCAGCAGTTACTCGATGGGGAGACAGGGCTATGGCTACACCTTC	CASSYSMGRQGYGYTF
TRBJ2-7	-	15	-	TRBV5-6	TGTGCCAGCAGCTTGAGGCACCTAAGTTCCTACGAGCAGTACTTC	CASSLRHLSSYEQYF
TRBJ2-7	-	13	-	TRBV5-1	TGCGCCAGCAGCCCGGGCAGAGATCGCGAGCAGTACTTC	CASSPGRDREQYF
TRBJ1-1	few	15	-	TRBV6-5	TGTGCCAGCAGCCCCCTGGCGGGGGGCTACTTCGAAGCTTTCTTT	CASSPLAGGYFEAFF
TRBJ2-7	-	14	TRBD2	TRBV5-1	TGCGCCAGCAGCTTCGCGGGGGAGTCCTACGAGCAGTACTTC	CASSFAGESYEQYF
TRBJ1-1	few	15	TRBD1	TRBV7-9	TGTGCCAGCAGCCTTTGGGGGACAGGGGTAACTGAAGCTTTCTTT	CASSLWGTGVTEAFF
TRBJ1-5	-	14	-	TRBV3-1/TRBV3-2	TGTGCCAGCAGCCAATTTGGTGGCAATCAGCCCCAGCATTTT	CASSQFGGNQPQHF
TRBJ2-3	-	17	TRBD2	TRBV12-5	TGTGCTAGTGGGCCGGGACTAGCGGGAACAAGCACAGATACGCAGTATTTT	CASGPGLAGTSTDTQYF
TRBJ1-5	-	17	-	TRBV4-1	TGCGCCAGCAGCCCATCGGGACCGCCTGCAGTGAACCAGCCCCAGCATTTT	CASSPSGPPAVNQPQHF
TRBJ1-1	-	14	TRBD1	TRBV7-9	TGTGCCAGCAGTCCACAGGGGGCGCCCACTGAAGCTTTCTTT	CASSPQGAPTEAFF
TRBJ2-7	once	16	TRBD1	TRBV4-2	TGTGCCAGCAGCCAAGGGGGGACAGTTTACTCCTACGAGCAGTACTTC	CASSQGGTVYSYEQYF
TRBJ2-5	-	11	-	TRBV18	TGTGCCAGCTCACCCCAAGAGACCCAGTACTTC	CASSPQETQYF
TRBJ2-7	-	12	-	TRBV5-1	TGCGCCAGCAGCTTTGACTATTCCGAGCAGTACTTC	CASSFDYSEQYF
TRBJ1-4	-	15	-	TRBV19	TGTGCCAGTAATGTGGGGAGAGGCGACAGGGAAAAACTGTTTTTT	CASNVGRGDREKLFF
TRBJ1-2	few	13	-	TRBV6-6	TGTGCCAGCAGTTCTAGGACTTTCTATGGCTACACCTTC	CASSSRTFYGYTF
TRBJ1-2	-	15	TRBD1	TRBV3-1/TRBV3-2	TGTGCCAGCAGCCAATCCTTTGGGGACAGGTATGGCTACACCTTC	CASSQSFGDRYGYTF